These 6 T cell receptor beta chains originate from one sample sequenced in a study of Ad26.COV2.S vaccination and SARS-CoV-2 variants. The treatment here: about 20 received Ad26.COV2.S at low or high dose, single or two shots; roughly five received placebo; per-sample allocation not given. Specimen acquisition occurred on day 63 following the initial vaccine or placebo injection. The table came from immunoSEQ multiplex PCR; TCRdb's copy has only in-frame clones and leaves some out. Of around 450,000 clones detected, about 93% appear once; the ten largest clones hold more than 9%. The sample consisted of peripheral blood, taken in a trial of Ad26.COV2.S vaccine versus placebo. Receptors were obtained from a person between 18 and 65 years old who received the Ad26.COV2.S COVID-19 vaccine or a placebo.

This clone was seen only once. This rearrangement joins TRBV4-1 to TRBJ2-3; 10 positions agree with TRBD1. The V gene end was trimmed by 3 bases and the J gene end by 5 bases; junction bases not matched to a gene: 14. Germline loops: CDR1 MGHRA, CDR2 YSYEKL. The CDR3 totals 18 residues. This chain's CDR3 is CASSQYYRQGALVDTQYF. The DNA for the CDR3 is TGCGCCAGCAGCCAGTATTACCGACAGGGGGCTTTGGTAGATACGCAGTATTTT.

The rearrangement joins TRBV18 to TRBJ2-1; TRBD2 matches at 9 bases. CDR1 is KGHSH, CDR2 LQKENI, per germline. The CDR3 is 14 amino acids. V lost 6 bases, J lost 2 bases, and 2 bases stayed unmatched. DNA for the CDR3: TGTGCCAGCTCGGCTAGCGGGGCCTACAATGAGCAGTTCTTC. This translates into CASSASGAYNEQFF.

The V call is TRBV4-3, the J call TRBJ2-7; D is possibly TRBD1 (6 bases). CDR3 length: 16 amino acids. CDR1 is LGHNA, CDR2 YSLEER, per germline. With 0 bases removed from V and 6 bases from J, the gap between germline ends came to 18 bases. This CDR3 is CASSQDWTATGSEQYF. CDR3 nucleotides: TGCGCCAGCAGCCAAGATTGGACAGCGACAGGCAGCGAGCAGTACTTC.

This clone has more than one count but fewer than ten. This chain uses TRBV5-4 with TRBJ2-2, with TRBD2 as a possible D gene (6 bases). CDR1 is SGHNT, CDR2 YYREEE, per germline (reference sequence). The V gene lost 4 bases and the J gene lost 4 bases, with 14 bases spanning the gap. CDR3 size: 15 residues. The CDR3 sequence: CASSPGTGGTGELFF. The CDR3 DNA reads as TGTGCCAGCAGCCCAGGTACCGGGGGCACCGGGGAGCTGTTTTTT.

This clone was detected once. V usage is TRBV13 and J usage is TRBJ1-1; no clear D gene. V was trimmed by 4 bases and J by 0 bases, leaving 9 bases between them. CDR1 and CDR2 (germline): PRHDT, FYEKMQ (reference sequence). The CDR3 loop spans 14 amino acids. The CDR3 nucleotides read TGTGCCAGCAGCTCAGGACTGATGAACACTGAAGCTTTCTTT. It translates to CASSSGLMNTEAFF.

This clone was counted once. The chain uses TRBV10-2 and TRBJ2-7, with 9 positions matching TRBD2. CDR1 is WSHSY and CDR2 is SAAADI in the germline V gene. This CDR3 is 15 amino acids long. Germline trimming cut 4 bases from V and 4 bases from J; bases unmatched to any gene: 8. The CDR3: CASSGLSGSLYEQYF. The DNA of the CDR3 is TGCGCCAGCAGTGGGCTTAGCGGGAGTCTGTACGAGCAGTACTTC.